The 8 T cell receptor beta chains presented below share a single source sample, sequenced in a study of blood T cell repertoires in COVID-19. TCRdb's table, derived via immunoSEQ multiplex PCR, lists solely in-frame clones and lacks some. The sample has hundreds of thousands of clones, about nine tenths seen once; the top ten hold roughly 1.4%. Specimen: peripheral blood. Receptors were obtained from a woman aged 25 to 39 with active or convalescent COVID-19.

The rearrangement uses TRBV4-1 and TRBJ2-1; weak D call: TRBD2 (5 bases). This CDR3 contains 16 residues. Germline V gene lookup returns CDR1 MGHRA and CDR2 YSYEKL. V was shortened by 0 bases and J by 4 bases, with 13 bases between the two germline ends. The CDR3 sequence is CASSQEVGVRYNEQFF. DNA for the CDR3: TGCGCCAGCAGCCAAGAAGTCGGGGTACGTTACAATGAGCAGTTCTTC.

The chain carries TRBV28 and TRBJ2-2; 9 positions match TRBD1. CDR1 and CDR2 from the germline V gene are MDHEN and SYDVKM. V shed 6 bases and J 7 bases; nucleotides not matched to a gene: 6. The CDR3 loop spans 14 amino acids. This CDR3 is CASRAGQGHGELFF. For the CDR3, the DNA is TGTGCCAGCAGGGCGGGACAGGGTCACGGGGAGCTGTTTTTT.

This chain links TRBV29-1 with TRBJ1-2; D gene uncertain. CDR3 length equals 16 residues. Trimming shortened V by 5 bases and J by 3 bases, and 22 bases separated the two germline ends. Germline V CDR1 and CDR2: SQVTM, ANQGSEA. Written as DNA, the CDR3 is TGCAGCGTTACGGGCTTATTGGAGGTTCCCGACTATGGCTACACCTTC. It translates to CSVTGLLEVPDYGYTF.

This clone was counted a few times. V is TRBV3-1 (or the pseudogene TRBV3-2) and J is TRBJ1-1; no clear D gene. The germline V and J ends were trimmed by 7 bases and 0 bases, with 3 bases remaining between them. Per germline, CDR1 LGHDT and CDR2 YNNKEL (reference sequence). CDR3 length: 11 amino acids. The CDR3 coding sequence is TGTGCCAGCACCTTGAACACTGAAGCTTTCTTT. It specifies CASTLNTEAFF.

The V gene is TRBV29-1, the J gene TRBJ2-1, with 8 bases that match TRBD1. V trimming: 6 bases; J trimming: 7 bases; junction bases outside the gene matches: 11. The CDR3 length is 14 residues. CDR1 is SQVTM and CDR2 is ANQGSEA in the germline V gene. CDR3 in amino acids: CSVLIWDRFNEQFF. For the CDR3, the DNA is TGCAGCGTCCTTATTTGGGACAGGTTTAATGAGCAGTTCTTC.

The CDR3 DNA reads as TGTGCCAGCTCACCCGGACAGCTGGGGATATACGAGCAGTACTTC. This encodes CASSPGQLGIYEQYF. The V call is TRBV18, the J call TRBJ2-7; TRBD1 might be the D (6 bases). V was pared by 3 bases and J by 4 bases, with 16 bases between. Germline V gives CDR1 KGHSH, CDR2 LQKENI. CDR3 size: 15 residues.

This chain links TRBV24-1 with TRBJ2-1; perhaps TRBD1 as D (6 bases). Germline lookup yields CDR1 KGHDR and CDR2 SFDVKD. Between the trimmed V and J ends, which lost 9 bases and 2 bases, there was a span of 16 bases. The CDR3 extends over 15 amino acids. This chain's CDR3 is CATAGARSPYNEQFF. The CDR3 bases are TGTGCCACCGCAGGGGCCAGATCCCCCTACAATGAGCAGTTCTTC.

V gene TRBV27 combines with J gene TRBJ2-7, with D unclear. V dropped 6 bases and J dropped 0 bases, with 15 bases sitting between them. The CDR3 is made up of 15 amino acids. The germline V gene encodes CDR1 MNHEY and CDR2 SMNVEV (reference sequence). CDR3 DNA sequence: TGTGCCAGCAGGAGAGAAAACGGCGGCTCCTACGAGCAGTACTTC. It specifies CASRRENGGSYEQYF.